This is a list of T cell receptor beta chains from one sample in a study of Ad26.COV2.S vaccination and SARS-CoV-2 variants. The method was immunoSEQ multiplex PCR; TCRdb's version includes in-frame clones alone and lacks a portion of them. The sample lists about 280,000 clones, more than 70% seen once, with about 3.1% in the top ten. Here the sequenced sample was peripheral blood, taken in a trial of Ad26.COV2.S vaccine versus placebo. The receptor set was obtained from a person between 18 and 59 years old who received the Ad26.COV2.S COVID-19 vaccine or a placebo. Each CDR3 is given with its conserved first and last residue. Fields, in order: clone size, J gene, D gene, V gene, CDR3 DNA, CDR3 protein. D genes are given only for firm matches. Clone size appears in some rows only: once, few, many, or a class for an expanded clone.

clone size: -; J gene: TRBJ1-1; D gene: -; V gene: TRBV29-1; CDR3 DNA: TGCAGCGTTATTTTTAACACTGAAGCTTTCTTT; CDR3 protein: CSVIFNTEAFF
clone size: -; J gene: TRBJ2-1; D gene: -; V gene: TRBV7-8; CDR3 DNA: TGTGCCAGCAGCTTAACCTCTCGACAGATAGCCTACAATGAGCAGTTCTTC; CDR3 protein: CASSLTSRQIAYNEQFF
clone size: -; J gene: TRBJ2-7; D gene: TRBD2; V gene: TRBV7-2; CDR3 DNA: TGTGCCAGCAGCCTACCCCCGGGGGGGGCCTACGAGCAGTACTTC; CDR3 protein: CASSLPPGGAYEQYF
clone size: -; J gene: TRBJ2-7; D gene: -; V gene: TRBV6-5; CDR3 DNA: TGTGCCAGCAGTTACTCGAGTGGCGGTGGCGAGCAGTACTTC; CDR3 protein: CASSYSSGGGEQYF
clone size: -; J gene: TRBJ1-1; D gene: TRBD1; V gene: TRBV2; CDR3 DNA: TGTGCCAGCAGTGCAACGGCCGACAGGGTGAAAACTGAAGCTTTCTTT; CDR3 protein: CASSATADRVKTEAFF
clone size: -; J gene: TRBJ2-7; D gene: TRBD1; V gene: TRBV9; CDR3 DNA: TGTGCCAGCAGTTACGGACAGGGAAAGTCGCCCTTCGAGCAGTACTTC; CDR3 protein: CASSYGQGKSPFEQYF
clone size: -; J gene: TRBJ1-5; D gene: -; V gene: TRBV4-1; CDR3 DNA: TGCGCCAGCAGCCAATACAGGGACGGAAATCAGCCCCAGCATTTT; CDR3 protein: CASSQYRDGNQPQHF
clone size: -; J gene: TRBJ2-7; D gene: -; V gene: TRBV3-1/TRBV3-2; CDR3 DNA: TGTGCCAGCAGCCAAGATTTCCAGGGGAGGTACGAGCAGTACTTC; CDR3 protein: CASSQDFQGRYEQYF
clone size: -; J gene: TRBJ2-1; D gene: -; V gene: TRBV30; CDR3 DNA: TGTGCCTGGGGGCCCGCGGGGAATGAGCAGTTCTTC; CDR3 protein: CAWGPAGNEQFF
clone size: -; J gene: TRBJ1-1; D gene: -; V gene: TRBV12-3/TRBV12-4; CDR3 DNA: TGTGCCAGCAGTTTACGGCAAAACACTGAAGCTTTCTTT; CDR3 protein: CASSLRQNTEAFF
clone size: -; J gene: TRBJ2-1; D gene: -; V gene: TRBV4-1; CDR3 DNA: TGCGCCAGCAGCCAACCGGGGGCTTCGTTCTATAGCGAGCAGTTCTTC; CDR3 protein: CASSQPGASFYSEQFF
clone size: -; J gene: TRBJ1-6; D gene: -; V gene: TRBV27; CDR3 DNA: TGTGCCAGCAGTTCCTCCGCCAGTCTCCCAGGGTCCCTCCACTTT; CDR3 protein: CASSSSASLPGSLHF
clone size: -; J gene: TRBJ2-3; D gene: -; V gene: TRBV2; CDR3 DNA: TGTGCCAGCAGTGTTCTAGTCACAGATACGCAGTATTTT; CDR3 protein: CASSVLVTDTQYF
clone size: few; J gene: TRBJ1-3; D gene: -; V gene: TRBV19; CDR3 DNA: TGTGCCAGTCATCAGGTTAGCGCCAGGAGACGTACTGGAAACACCATATATTTT; CDR3 protein: CASHQVSARRRTGNTIYF
clone size: -; J gene: TRBJ2-1; D gene: -; V gene: TRBV7-9; CDR3 DNA: TGTGCCAGCAGCTTTTGGGGTCCTCGGGCGAATTACAATGAGCAGTTCTTC; CDR3 protein: CASSFWGPRANYNEQFF
clone size: -; J gene: TRBJ1-1; D gene: -; V gene: TRBV6-5; CDR3 DNA: TGTGCCAGCATGTGGGGGCAGATCACTGAAGCTTTCTTT; CDR3 protein: CASMWGQITEAFF
clone size: -; J gene: TRBJ2-3; D gene: -; V gene: TRBV18; CDR3 DNA: TGTGCCAGCTCACCACTTTCGCCGGCAGATACGCAGTATTTT; CDR3 protein: CASSPLSPADTQYF
clone size: -; J gene: TRBJ2-5; D gene: TRBD2; V gene: TRBV10-2; CDR3 DNA: TGCGCCAGCAGGGACCGACTAGCGGAGGTTCAAGAGACCCAGTACTTC; CDR3 protein: CASRDRLAEVQETQYF
clone size: -; J gene: TRBJ2-1; D gene: TRBD2; V gene: TRBV6-1; CDR3 DNA: TGTGCCAGCAGTGAGGGACTAGCGAACAATGAGCAGTTCTTC; CDR3 protein: CASSEGLANNEQFF
clone size: -; J gene: TRBJ1-2; D gene: TRBD1; V gene: TRBV29-1; CDR3 DNA: TGCAGCGTTGCCGACAGGGGAATGGGCTATGGCTACACCTTC; CDR3 protein: CSVADRGMGYGYTF
clone size: -; J gene: TRBJ2-5; D gene: -; V gene: TRBV12-3/TRBV12-4; CDR3 DNA: TGTGCCAGCAGCAAGGGACCTCAAGAGACCCAGTACTTC; CDR3 protein: CASSKGPQETQYF
clone size: -; J gene: TRBJ2-7; D gene: TRBD1; V gene: TRBV5-6; CDR3 DNA: TGTGCCAGCAGCTTTATTGGACAGGGGGCCTACGAGCAGTACTTC; CDR3 protein: CASSFIGQGAYEQYF
clone size: -; J gene: TRBJ1-2; D gene: TRBD1; V gene: TRBV5-1; CDR3 DNA: TGCGCCAGCAGTCCAGAAGGGGGCTCGGGCTATGGCTACACCTTC; CDR3 protein: CASSPEGGSGYGYTF
clone size: -; J gene: TRBJ1-2; D gene: -; V gene: TRBV15; CDR3 DNA: TGTGCCACCAGCAGAGATCGAACAGGTTATGGCTACACCTTC; CDR3 protein: CATSRDRTGYGYTF
clone size: -; J gene: TRBJ1-4; D gene: TRBD1; V gene: TRBV6-5; CDR3 DNA: TGTGCCAGCCGCACGACAGGGCTGGGAGAAAAACTGTTTTTT; CDR3 protein: CASRTTGLGEKLFF
clone size: -; J gene: TRBJ1-6; D gene: TRBD1; V gene: TRBV7-9; CDR3 DNA: TGTGCCAGCAGCTTATACCGGGACAGGCGATTCAATTCACCCCTCCACTTT; CDR3 protein: CASSLYRDRRFNSPLHF